This T cell receptor (beta chain) was sequenced for a study of identical twins. TCRdb analysed the 5' RACE reads with MiXCR anew, one entry per CDR3 protein. The sample holds 520,000 or so distinct CDR3 sequences, around 20% seen once. General study findings and limits: The study drew conclusions from cross-sectional statistical analysis, not from following the same donors. Weaker excess sharing between twins was seen in beta out-of-frame sequences.

The V end lost 6 bases, the J end lost 6 bases, and 14 bases lay between the germline ends. This CDR3 comprises 13 residues. In the case of this clonotype: Its target is unknown.

These data were likewise used in another study, on T cells expressing NK-cell markers.

The source material was CD4+ T cells sorted from blood. The chain joins TRBV12-3 or TRBV12-4 to TRBJ1-2, with D unresolved. The TCR originated in a woman between 18 and 30 years old in good health. CDR3 in amino acids: CASSFRLRDGYTF. The CDR3, as DNA: TGTGCCAGCAGCTTTAGGTTACGGGATGGCTACACCTTC.